Following are 30 T cell receptor beta chains from one sample sequenced in a study of blood T cell repertoires in COVID-19. TCRdb's table, derived via immunoSEQ multiplex PCR, lists solely in-frame clones and lacks some. Among about 90,000 clones listed, 70% to 90% were seen once. Sequenced sample: peripheral blood. Every receptor here comes from an elderly man with active or convalescent COVID-19.

The rearrangement uses TRBV5-1 and TRBJ1-1, with 7 bases matching TRBD1. The ends lost 3 bases at V and 1 base at J; junction bases unmatched: 9. The CDR3 is made up of 16 amino acids. Germline V lookup: CDR1 SGHRS, CDR2 YFSETQ. For the CDR3, the DNA is TGCGCCAGCAGCTCACAACCAGGGGGAGGGAACACTGAAGCTTTCTTT. It codes for CASSSQPGGGNTEAFF. The entire variable domain, with the rest obtained from reference TRBV5-1 and TRBJ1-1, is as follows: KAGVTQTPRYLIKTRGQQVTLSCSPISGHRSVSWYQQTPGQGLQFLFEYFSETQRNKGNFPGRFSGRQFSNSRSEMNVSTLELGDSALYLCASSSQPGGGNTEAFFGQGTRLTVV.

This sequence joins TRBV28 and TRBJ1-6; 11 bases are a match to TRBD1. CDR1 and CDR2 (germline): MDHEN, SYDVKM. After removal of 8 bases from V and 8 bases from J, the junction contained 2 bases not matched to a gene. The CDR3 spans 13 residues. CDR3 loop: CASGQGAYSPLHF. The CDR3 DNA follows: TGTGCCAGCGGACAGGGGGCATATTCACCCCTCCACTTT.

The V call is TRBV7-9, the J call TRBJ2-2, with TRBD2 as a possible D gene (6 bases). Looked up from germline, CDR1 is SEHNR and CDR2 is FQNEAQ (reference sequence). CDR3 size: 15 residues. With 5 bases removed from V and 6 bases from J, the gap between germline ends came to 16 bases. The CDR3 region has the DNA TGTGCCAGCAGCCCGGGAGATAAAAGGGCCGGGGAGCTGTTTTTT. Translation gives CASSPGDKRAGELFF.

The chain employs TRBV5-4 and TRBJ1-6; TRBD1 agrees at 8 bases. Germline CDR1 and CDR2: SGHNT and YYREEE (reference sequence). J gave up 10 bases and V 9 bases, and 12 bases lay outside the gene matches. The CDR3 contains 14 residues. CDR3 DNA sequence: TGTGCCACTGGCCCCGCAGGGGGCGTGTCACCCCTCCACTTT. Protein: CATGPAGGVSPLHF.

The genes are TRBV5-1 and TRBJ1-1; possible D gene TRBD1, 5 bases. This CDR3 spans 14 amino acids. V was trimmed by 7 bases and J by 0 bases, leaving 13 bases between them. Germline V gene lookup returns CDR1 SGHRS and CDR2 YFSETQ. CDR3 nucleotides: TGCGCCAGCGTCCCCGACAGATTGAACACTGAAGCTTTCTTT. This codes for CASVPDRLNTEAFF.

The chain joins TRBV2 to TRBJ2-1; D is unresolved. V lost 4 bases and J lost 5, with 15 bases in between. The CDR3 is 15 amino acids. The germline CDR1 and CDR2 sequences are SNHLY and FYNNEI. This CDR3 reads CASSVKQRVHNEQFF. The CDR3 DNA reads as TGTGCCAGCAGTGTAAAACAACGGGTCCACAATGAGCAGTTCTTC.

This chain links TRBV5-1 with TRBJ2-1; 8 bases align to TRBD2. Trimming cost V 4 bases and J 3 bases; bases outside gene matches: 6. The CDR3 totals 15 residues. Germline V gene sequence: CDR1 SGHRS, CDR2 YFSETQ. CDR3: CASSDLSGNYNEQFF. For the CDR3, the DNA is TGCGCCAGCAGCGATCTTAGCGGGAACTACAATGAGCAGTTCTTC.

V gene TRBV7-9 combines with J gene TRBJ1-2; D is undetermined. The CDR3 has 11 residues. Germline V gives CDR1 SEHNR, CDR2 FQNEAQ (reference sequence). The V gene lost 6 bases and the J gene lost 5 bases, with 7 bases spanning the gap. The CDR3: CASSPTYGYTF. CDR3 in DNA: TGTGCCAGCAGTCCTACGTATGGCTACACCTTC. Filled out from reference TRBV7-9 and TRBJ1-2, the complete variable domain reads DTGVSQNPRHKITKRGQNVTFRCDPISEHNRLYWYRQTLGQGPEFLTYFQNEAQLEKSRLLSDRFSAERPKGSFSTLEIQRTEQGDSAMYLCASSPTYGYTFGSGTRLTVV.

DNA of the CDR3: TGCAGTGCTAGTCTGGGGGGATTCGGGGAGCAGTACTTC. As protein: CSASLGGFGEQYF. This sequence joins TRBV20-1 and TRBJ2-7, with TRBD2 as a possible D gene (6 bases). Germline values: CDR1 DFQATT, CDR2 SNEGSKA (reference sequence). This CDR3 has 13 residues. With 3 bases removed from V and 7 bases from J, the gap between germline ends came to 16 bases.

The rearrangement links TRBV24-1 to TRBJ2-3; perhaps TRBD1 as D (5 bases). V shed 5 bases and J shed 1 base, with 12 bases lying between them. Germline assignment: CDR1 KGHDR and CDR2 SFDVKD. The CDR3 is 15 residues long. The CDR3 loop is CATSVGRVGTDTQYF. For the CDR3, the DNA is TGTGCCACCAGTGTCGGCAGGGTCGGCACAGATACGCAGTATTTT.

The chain couples TRBV7-2 to TRBJ1-2; D may be TRBD1 (6 bases). V gave up 2 bases and J gave up 5 bases, with 15 bases separating them. The germline CDR1 and CDR2 sequences are SGHTA and FQGNSA. The CDR3 is 15 amino acids. CDR3 protein: CASSLSPQGRYGYTF. CDR3 sequence (DNA): TGTGCCAGCAGCTTAAGTCCACAGGGACGGTATGGCTACACCTTC. Full variable domain (rest looked up from reference TRBV7-2 and TRBJ1-2): GAGVSQSPSNKVTEKGKDVELRCDPISGHTALYWYRQSLGQGLEFLIYFQGNSAPDKSGLPSDRFSAERTGGSVSTLTIQRTQQEDSAVYLCASSLSPQGRYGYTFGSGTRLTVV.

The chain has TRBV7-2 and TRBJ1-4; weak D call: TRBD1 (6 bases). The V gene's germline CDR1 is SGHTA and CDR2 FQGNSA. Trimming left V 5 bases short and J 2 bases short, with 12 bases between. The CDR3 sequence is 15 residues long. The CDR3 nucleotides read TGTGCCAGCAGCCAACAGGGACGGACTAATGAAAAACTGTTTTTT. Amino acid sequence: CASSQQGRTNEKLFF.

CDR3 DNA sequence: TGTGCCAGCAGCTGGGACACTATCGGTACCGGCTACACCTTC. Protein sequence: CASSWDTIGTGYTF. This rearrangement joins TRBV5-4 to TRBJ1-2, with D possibly TRBD1 on 6 matching bases. CDR1 is SGHNT, CDR2 YYREEE, per germline (reference sequence). This CDR3 has 14 residues. With 3 bases removed from V and 8 bases from J, the gap between germline ends came to 17 bases.

The V gene is TRBV7-8, the J gene TRBJ2-3, with a tentative D call TRBD2 (6 bases). Trimming pared 1 base from V and 0 bases from J, leaving 14 bases between. CDR1 is SGHVS and CDR2 is FQNEAQ in the germline V gene. This CDR3 has 17 residues. CDR3 in amino acids: CASSLVGVGLSTDTQYF. Here the CDR3 DNA reads TGTGCCAGCAGCTTAGTAGGTGTCGGACTAAGCACAGATACGCAGTATTTT.

On this clone itself: This CDR3 is also generated by other DNA sequences in the sample. The V call is TRBV27, the J call TRBJ2-7; 7 nucleotides line up with TRBD1. The CDR3 length is 15 residues. The ends lost 0 bases at V and 2 bases at J; junction bases unmatched: 4. CDR1 is MNHEY, CDR2 SMNVEV, per germline (reference sequence). For the CDR3, the DNA is TGTGCCAGCAGTTTATCGGTAGGGGGCGCCTACGAGCAGTACTTC. This translates into CASSLSVGGAYEQYF.

The genes are TRBV7-9 and TRBJ1-1; D is unclear. The germline V gene has CDR1 SEHNR and CDR2 FQNEAQ (reference sequence). V was shortened by 5 bases and J by 0 bases, with 7 bases between the two germline ends. This CDR3 contains 13 residues. The CDR3 loop is CASSAAVNTEAFF. In nucleotides, the CDR3 is TGTGCCAGCAGCGCCGCAGTGAACACTGAAGCTTTCTTT.

The V and J genes are TRBV5-1 and TRBJ2-2, with 8 bases aligning to TRBD1. Germline CDR1 SGHRS, CDR2 YFSETQ. The ends lost 4 bases at V and 7 bases at J; junction bases unmatched: 6. The CDR3 runs to 14 residues. CDR3 in DNA: TGCGCCAGCAGCCCCTTCGGACAGGGCGGGGAGCTGTTTTTT. Its translation: CASSPFGQGGELFF.

The DNA for the CDR3 is TGTGCCTGGTCCCTAGGGGTGGTAAGGCAGTTCTTC. Translating it yields CAWSLGVVRQFF. The rearrangement joins TRBV30 to TRBJ2-1, with D perhaps TRBD1 (5 bases). With 5 bases removed from V and 12 bases from J, the gap between germline ends came to 17 bases. CDR3 length equals 12 residues. Germline loops: CDR1 GTSNPN, CDR2 SVGIG (reference sequence).

V usage is TRBV4-3 and J usage is TRBJ1-4; no clear D. V was pared by 3 bases and J by 7 bases, with 15 bases between. The CDR3 has 15 amino acids. CDR1 is LGHNA, CDR2 YSLEER, per germline. The CDR3 sequence is CASSHSPGGVEKLFF. CDR3 coding DNA: TGCGCCAGCAGCCATTCCCCAGGCGGGGTTGAAAAACTGTTTTTT.

The chain combines TRBV4-2 with TRBJ2-1; 7 positions match TRBD1. The CDR3 covers 15 residues. Germline V gene sequence: CDR1 LGHNA, CDR2 YNFKEQ. With 5 bases clipped from V and 0 bases from J, the junction kept 4 bases outside the gene matches. The CDR3 nucleotides read TGTGCCAGCAGCGACCGGGACAGCTCCTACAATGAGCAGTTCTTC. It specifies CASSDRDSSYNEQFF.

The J gene is TRBJ1-1, the V gene TRBV7-3; D gene unclear. The germline V gene encodes CDR1 SGHTA and CDR2 FQGTGA. The CDR3 is 13 residues long. The V end was cut by 4 bases, the J end by 6 bases, with 12 bases between. The CDR3 spells CASSSRAGSEAFF. The CDR3 coding sequence is TGTGCCAGCAGCTCACGCGCGGGGTCTGAAGCTTTCTTT.

The V call is TRBV11-2, the J call TRBJ2-6, with 7 bases aligning to TRBD2. This CDR3 comprises 19 residues. With 2 bases clipped from V and 1 base from J, the junction kept 11 bases outside the gene matches. In germline, CDR1 is SGHAT, CDR2 FQNNGV. CDR3 bases: TGTGCCAGCAGCTTACGGGGGGTTCGGGTAGAATCTGGGGCCAACGTCCTGACTTTC. Protein: CASSLRGVRVESGANVLTF.

The chain has TRBV18 and TRBJ2-5; a weak D match, TRBD2 (6 bases). CDR1 and CDR2 (germline): KGHSH, LQKENI. V gave up 6 bases and J gave up 2 bases, with 13 bases separating them. The length of the CDR3 is 14 residues. This chain's CDR3 is CASSTGGGQETQYF. As DNA, the CDR3 is TGTGCCAGCTCGACCGGTGGGGGGCAAGAGACCCAGTACTTC.

CDR3 amino acids: CSVEGTVKNIQYF. Here the CDR3 DNA reads TGCAGCGTTGAGGGGACAGTAAAAAACATTCAGTACTTC. This chain uses TRBV29-1 with TRBJ2-4; 7 positions agree with TRBD1. After removal of 3 bases from V and 4 bases from J, the junction contained 3 bases not matched to a gene. Per the germline V gene, CDR1 is SQVTM and CDR2 is ANQGSEA. The CDR3 loop spans 13 amino acids.

The V call is TRBV4-2, the J call TRBJ2-1; TRBD1 matches at 8 bases. This CDR3 is 17 amino acids long. Per the germline V gene, CDR1 is LGHNA and CDR2 is YNFKEQ. The J segment lost 7 bases and the V segment lost 1 base, leaving 12 bases of the junction unmatched. The CDR3 loop reads CASSQVFGQGSDNEQFF. In nucleotides, the CDR3 is TGTGCCAGCAGCCAAGTCTTCGGACAGGGAAGTGATAATGAGCAGTTCTTC.

Here the CDR3 DNA reads TGTGCCAGCAGTTACTCGACCGGAGCTAACTATGGCTACACCTTC. It specifies CASSYSTGANYGYTF. The chain carries TRBV6-5 and TRBJ1-2; D remains unclear. The germline V gene encodes CDR1 MNHEY and CDR2 SVGAGI. Trimming pared 0 bases from V and 0 bases from J, leaving 8 bases between. There are 15 residues in the CDR3.

The chain uses TRBV6-1 and TRBJ1-3; 8 nucleotides line up with TRBD1. Unmatched junction bases numbered 4, after V lost 0 bases and J lost 3 bases. In germline, CDR1 is MNHNS, CDR2 SASEGT. The CDR3 covers 16 residues. The CDR3 sequence is CASSEAKTGVGNTIYF. CDR3 bases: TGTGCCAGCAGTGAAGCGAAGACAGGGGTTGGAAACACCATATATTTT.

The chain combines TRBV28 with TRBJ2-7, with 7 bases aligning to TRBD1. CDR1 and CDR2 (germline): MDHEN, SYDVKM. The CDR3 spans 13 residues. Germline trimming cut 7 bases from V and 0 bases from J; bases unmatched to any gene: 3. CDR3 in amino acids: CASIRDSSYEQYF. CDR3 in DNA: TGTGCCAGCATCCGGGACAGCTCCTACGAGCAGTACTTC. The whole variable domain, remainder taken from reference TRBV28 and TRBJ2-7, is DVKVTQSSRYLVKRTGEKVFLECVQDMDHENMFWYRQDPGLGLRLIYFSYDVKMKEKGDIPEGYSVSREKKERFSLILESASTNQTSMYLCASIRDSSYEQYFGPGTRLTVT.

The chain has TRBV12-3 or TRBV12-4 and TRBJ2-1, with 7 bases aligning to TRBD1. This CDR3 region has 13 residues. The ends lost 5 bases at V and 3 bases at J; junction bases unmatched: 1. The CDR3 bases are TGTGCCAGCAGTCCAGGGGGCTACAATGAGCAGTTCTTC. Translating it yields CASSPGGYNEQFF.

The rearrangement uses TRBV19 and TRBJ1-2; possible D gene TRBD1, 6 bases. Germline V gene data show CDR1 as LNHDA and CDR2 as SQIVND (reference sequence). Trimming stripped 10 bases from V and 1 base from J, with 34 bases between. The CDR3 loop spans 20 amino acids. CDR3 loop: CATTPAVDRRAGGFNYGYTF. Here the CDR3 DNA reads TGTGCCACCACCCCGGCGGTAGACAGGAGAGCGGGAGGGTTTAACTATGGCTACACCTTC.